This TCR beta chain was documented in a study of blood T cell repertoires in COVID-19. Clones were read by immunoSEQ multiplex PCR, and TCRdb kept only the in-frame ones, dropping some. This table has roughly 190,000 clones, more than 80% appearing once. The germline CDR1 and CDR2 sequences are LGHDT and YNNKEL (reference sequence). The CDR3 extends over 13 amino acids. V was trimmed by 4 bases and J by 8 bases, leaving 12 bases between them. This receptor was identified in a woman aged 40 to 50 with COVID-19, enrolled during active disease. This chain links TRBV3-1 (or the pseudogene TRBV3-2) with TRBJ2-1, with D hard to call. Sequenced material: peripheral blood. CDR3: CASSRPPSDEQFF. For the CDR3, the DNA is TGTGCCAGCAGCCGGCCCCCTTCCGATGAGCAGTTCTTC.